The 19 T cell receptor beta chains below were found in one sample sequenced in a study of cytomegalovirus exposure and HLA in healthy donors. Primers for the PCR totalled 60 Vbeta and 13 Jbeta. Libraries were prepared by immunoSEQ multiplex PCR; TCRdb keeps only in-frame clonotypes and omits some of them. The sample shows over 150,000 clones, around 75% of them seen only once. The sequenced material came from PBMCs. Receptor source: a man aged 18 to 29 in good health and CMV-seronegative.

The V gene is TRBV29-1, the J gene TRBJ2-7, with a tentative D call TRBD2 (5 bases). V was clipped by 2 bases and J by 0 bases, with 14 bases between them. This CDR3 is 15 amino acids long. The V gene's germline CDR1 is SQVTM and CDR2 ANQGSEA. CDR3 sequence (DNA): TGCAGCGTTGAATTGCCCGGACTGGGCTCCTACGAGCAGTACTTC. Translation: CSVELPGLGSYEQYF.

The rearrangement links TRBV14 to TRBJ2-5; D not resolved. Trimming stripped 0 bases from V and 9 bases from J, with 20 bases between. CDR1 SGHDN and CDR2 FVKESK come from the germline V gene. This CDR3 has 16 residues. This chain's CDR3 is CASSQEEVSPIGAQYF. The CDR3 coding sequence is TGTGCCAGCAGCCAAGAGGAAGTCAGCCCGATAGGAGCCCAGTACTTC.

This clone was recorded a few times. Other DNA sequences from this sample encode an identical CDR3 as well. The chain links TRBV9 to TRBJ2-1, with 7 positions matching TRBD2. The trim removed 3 bases at V and 8 bases at J, leaving 2 bases unmatched. This CDR3 is built from 12 residues. Per the germline V gene, CDR1 is SGDLS and CDR2 is YYNGEE. CDR3 in DNA: TGTGCCAGCAGCGGGGGAGGGGATGAGCAGTTCTTC. As protein: CASSGGGDEQFF.

This chain joins TRBV6-4 and TRBJ2-3; a weak D match, TRBD2 (6 bases). V was pared by 2 bases and J by 4 bases, with 13 bases between. Germline CDR1 and CDR2: MRHNA and SNTAGT. CDR3 length equals 15 residues. CDR3 in amino acids: CASSDSSGGADTQYF. The CDR3 nucleotides read TGTGCCAGCAGTGACAGCAGCGGAGGGGCAGATACGCAGTATTTT.

V gene TRBV6-5 combines with J gene TRBJ2-1; tentative D call: TRBD2 (6 bases). CDR3 length: 16 amino acids. The germline V gene has CDR1 MNHEY and CDR2 SVGAGI. Trimming removed 2 bases from V and 2 bases from J, with 13 bases in between. The CDR3: CASSYDGAGTYNEQFF. The CDR3 coding sequence is TGTGCCAGCAGTTACGATGGGGCGGGAACCTACAATGAGCAGTTCTTC.

This CDR3 reads CAWRQGTNTGELFF. The CDR3 DNA is TGTGCCTGGAGGCAGGGTACTAACACCGGGGAGCTGTTTTTT. The chain recombines TRBV30 with TRBJ2-2, with D maybe TRBD1 (5 bases). V was pared by 3 bases and J by 2 bases, with 10 bases between. The germline gives CDR1 GTSNPN, CDR2 SVGIG (reference sequence). The CDR3 consists of 14 residues.

This clone has only a few counts. The chain uses TRBV18 and TRBJ2-7, with D possibly being TRBD2 (6 bases). V gave up 3 bases and J gave up 1 base, with 10 bases separating them. The CDR3 is 14 residues long. Germline assignment: CDR1 KGHSH and CDR2 LQKENI. The CDR3, as DNA: TGTGCCAGCTCACCTCAGGGAGGTTCCTACGAGCAGTACTTC. Translation gives CASSPQGGSYEQYF.

This clone has a single count. Compared with germline, one end of the junction differs, possibly owing to a read error. The rearrangement joins TRBV7-9 to TRBJ2-5; 9 bases agree with TRBD2. The germline V gene encodes CDR1 SEHNR and CDR2 FQNEAQ (reference sequence). The CDR3 has 16 residues. The DNA for the CDR3 is TGTTCCAGCAGCTTGGGGCGGGAGGGCCGCGGTGAGACCCAGTACTTC. It is translated as CSSSLGREGRGETQYF.

The J gene is TRBJ2-5, the V gene TRBV5-1; tentatively, D is TRBD1 (6 bases). Trimming cost V 4 bases and J 4 bases, with 20 bases left between them. CDR1 is SGHRS, CDR2 YFSETQ, per germline. The CDR3 runs 16 residues. CDR3 residues: CASSPTGTRAGETQYF. CDR3 nucleotides: TGCGCCAGCAGCCCGACCGGGACACGTGCGGGAGAGACCCAGTACTTC.

The CDR3 sequence: CAWSRDSAYEQYF. The CDR3 nucleotides are TGTGCCTGGAGCCGGGACTCCGCCTACGAGCAGTACTTC. The chain uses TRBV30 and TRBJ2-7; weak D call: TRBD2 (6 bases). The V end was cut by 3 bases, the J end by 2 bases, with 11 bases between. Per germline, CDR1 GTSNPN and CDR2 SVGIG (reference sequence). The CDR3 covers 13 residues.

A remark on this clone: The germline gene is not matched at one end of the junction; a read error may be the cause. This chain uses TRBV7-9 with TRBJ1-1, with a weak D call TRBD1 (5 bases). Germline CDR1 and CDR2: SEHNR and FQNEAQ (reference sequence). The CDR3 consists of 14 residues. The CDR3 is CSSSPSGGSTEAFF. The CDR3 nucleotides read TGTTCCAGCAGTCCTAGTGGGGGGAGCACTGAAGCTTTCTTT.

Notes on this clone: An end of the junction differs from the germline gene, which may be a read error. This sequence joins TRBV9 and TRBJ2-5; weak D call: TRBD2 (5 bases). Per germline, CDR1 SGDLS and CDR2 YYNGEE. The CDR3 sequence is 14 residues long. The CDR3 DNA sequence: TGTGCCAGCAGCGCAACCGGGAATCGCGAGACCCGGTACTTC. This codes for CASSATGNRETRYF.

This chain joins TRBV28 and TRBJ2-5, with D possibly being TRBD1 (5 bases). Trimming stripped 10 bases from V and 5 bases from J, with 17 bases between. CDR1 is MDHEN and CDR2 is SYDVKM in the germline V gene. The CDR3 is 13 residues long. CDR3 DNA: TGTGCCACCAAGACGACAGACCGGGAGACCCAGTACTTC. Amino acid sequence: CATKTTDRETQYF.

The rearrangement joins TRBV6-5 to TRBJ1-1, with D perhaps matching TRBD1 (5 bases). The V gene lost 4 bases and the J gene lost 4 bases, with 13 bases spanning the gap. CDR3 length equals 14 residues. From germline, CDR1 is MNHEY and CDR2 SVGAGI. DNA of the CDR3: TGTGCCAGCAGTTTTTTGGGGAGGGGCACTGAAGCTTTCTTT. This gives the protein CASSFLGRGTEAFF.

This chain links TRBV4-2 with TRBJ2-1; 8 bases line up with TRBD2. Germline V gives CDR1 LGHNA, CDR2 YNFKEQ. V lost 1 base and J lost 6; bases outside the gene matches: 8. The CDR3 has 16 residues. CDR3 protein: CASSQVTGTRTNEQFF. CDR3 coding DNA: TGTGCCAGCAGCCAAGTGACCGGGACTAGAACCAATGAGCAGTTCTTC.

The chain employs TRBV6-6 and TRBJ2-1; TRBD2 agrees at 9 bases. Germline V gene sequence: CDR1 MNHNY, CDR2 SVGAGI (reference sequence). Trimming at V came to 4 bases and at J to 7 bases, leaving 5 bases not matched to a gene. This CDR3 is 14 amino acids long. CDR3 bases: TGTGCCAGCAGTTTAGCGGGAGTGGGGAATGAGCAGTTCTTC. Protein sequence: CASSLAGVGNEQFF.

The V gene is TRBV6-1, the J gene TRBJ1-3; D remains ambiguous. Germline loops: CDR1 MNHNS, CDR2 SASEGT. The CDR3 extends over 13 amino acids. The V end was cut by 6 bases, the J end by 0 bases, with 6 bases between. CDR3 in DNA: TGTGCCAGCAGCCTCCGCTCTGGAAACACCATATATTTT. This translates into CASSLRSGNTIYF.

The rearrangement links TRBV4-3 to TRBJ1-2; 7 bases fit TRBD1. The CDR3 is 15 residues long. The germline CDR1 and CDR2 sequences are LGHNA and YSLEER. J was trimmed by 8 bases and V by 4 bases; bases with no gene match: 13. DNA for the CDR3: TGCGCCAGCAGCCCGGGACAGATCGAATCGCAAGGCTACACCTTC. Protein: CASSPGQIESQGYTF.

The CDR3 protein is CASSPTSRVNQPQHF. For the CDR3, the DNA is TGCGCCAGCAGCCCTACCTCTCGCGTCAATCAGCCCCAGCATTTT. This chain links TRBV5-1 with TRBJ1-5; no clear D. Germline V gene sequence: CDR1 SGHRS, CDR2 YFSETQ. The CDR3 is made up of 15 amino acids. Trimming took off 4 bases at V and 3 bases at J, with 14 bases between the two ends.